Below, 9 T cell receptor beta chains from the same sample are listed, as sequenced in a study of CD8 T cells in Susac syndrome. The RNA, 0.5 to 1 ug, was put through reverse transcription using random hexamers. TCRdb reanalysed the immunoSEQ multiplex PCR reads using MiXCR and keeps one entry per CDR3 protein. The sample lists some 150,000 distinct CDR3 sequences; around 95% were seen once. The sequencing input was CD8+ T cells from PBMCs. The receptors stem from a human donor with multiple sclerosis.

V and J are TRBV30 and TRBJ2-3; D call uncertain. Per germline, CDR1 GTSNPN and CDR2 SVGIG (reference sequence). This CDR3 has 13 residues. V was clipped by 1 base and J by 2 bases, with 7 bases between them. CDR3 protein: CAWSEGYTDTQYF. The CDR3 coding sequence is TGTGCCTGGAGTGAAGGATACACAGATACGCAGTATTTT.

This clonotype was observed a few times. V and J are TRBV7-2 and TRBJ2-2, with D hard to call. Germline V gene data show CDR1 as SGHTA and CDR2 as FQGNSA. This CDR3 comprises 12 residues. V was trimmed by 5 bases and J by 7 bases, leaving 8 bases between them. CDR3 in DNA: TGTGCCAGCAGCCAAGGCGGCGGGGAGCTGTTTTTT. Its translation: CASSQGGGELFF.

The chain combines TRBV30 with TRBJ2-2, with no clear D. This CDR3 comprises 12 residues. The V end lost 4 bases, the J end lost 7 bases, and 10 bases lay between the germline ends. Germline CDR1 is GTSNPN and CDR2 is SVGIG (reference sequence). CDR3 amino acids: CAWTLTGGELFF. The CDR3, as DNA: TGTGCCTGGACTCTGACTGGCGGGGAGCTGTTTTTT.

The rearrangement links TRBV4-1 to TRBJ2-3; D gene ambiguous. V shed 0 bases and J shed 5 bases, with 6 bases lying between them. The CDR3 spans 13 residues. The V gene's germline CDR1 is MGHRA and CDR2 YSYEKL. The chain's CDR3 is CASSQEVIDTQYF. The CDR3 DNA follows: TGCGCCAGCAGCCAAGAGGTTATAGATACGCAGTATTTT.

This rearrangement joins TRBV29-1 to TRBJ2-5; 8 bases match TRBD1. The CDR3 is 13 residues long. V lost 6 bases, J lost 3 bases, and 6 bases stayed unmatched. Germline CDR1 is SQVTM and CDR2 is ANQGSEA. CDR3 coding DNA: TGCAGCGTCGACGAGGACAGGGAAGAGACCCAGTACTTC. Translation gives CSVDEDREETQYF.

The chain recombines TRBV3-1 with TRBJ2-2; D remains ambiguous. Germline CDR1 and CDR2: LGHDT and YNNKEL (reference sequence). CDR3 size: 15 residues. Trimming removed 3 bases at V and 4 bases at J, with 12 bases between. In nucleotides, the CDR3 is TGTGCCAGCAGCCAGTCCTTTGAGGTCACCGGGGAGCTGTTTTTT. This codes for CASSQSFEVTGELFF.

This clonotype was seen only once. J is TRBJ1-2 and V is TRBV20-1, with TRBD1 identical over 8 bases. The CDR3 covers 16 residues. Per germline, CDR1 DFQATT and CDR2 SNEGSKA (reference sequence). The trim removed 3 bases at V and 0 bases at J, leaving 9 bases unmatched. CDR3 in amino acids: CSASEDRDHPNYGYTF. The CDR3 DNA is TGCAGTGCTAGTGAGGACAGGGATCACCCTAACTATGGCTACACCTTC.

The J gene is TRBJ1-2, the V gene TRBV12-3 or TRBV12-4; a weak D match, TRBD1 (5 bases). The ends were cut back, 9 bases at V and 8 bases at J, with 13 bases in the middle. This CDR3 has 11 residues. In DNA form, the CDR3 reads TGTGCCAGTCTCGGGGGGATGGGCTACACCTTC. It codes for CASLGGMGYTF.

The chain joins TRBV29-1 to TRBJ2-5; TRBD1 agrees at 8 bases. CDR1 SQVTM and CDR2 ANQGSEA come from the germline V gene. The CDR3 covers 16 residues. With 4 bases clipped from V and 6 bases from J, the junction kept 16 bases outside the gene matches. The CDR3 DNA reads TGCAGCGTTGTTCCGACGGCGGACAGGGCCTCGAAGACCCAGTACTTC. Its protein product is CSVVPTADRASKTQYF.